Listed below are T cell receptor beta chains from one sample, sequenced in a study of CXCR3-negative and CXCR3-positive naive CD8 T cells. TCRdb reanalyzed the 5' RACE reads and collapses them to one entry per CDR3 protein, without DNA. The sample has 100,000 to 150,000 distinct CDR3 sequences. Sequenced: naive CXCR3- CD8+ T cells from blood. The receptors come from a human donor in good health. Some clones in this sample may be carry-over from other donors' samples. Both conserved end residues are part of each CDR3.

J gene,V gene,CDR3 protein
TRBJ2-7,TRBV7-9,CASSAEAGVGEQYF
TRBJ2-1,TRBV28,CASSQELGDEQFF
TRBJ2-1,TRBV28,CASSFPLGSGSHNEQFF
TRBJ1-2,TRBV25-1,CASSDPGNYGYTF
TRBJ2-2,TRBV28,CASSLPPVQGTITGELFF
TRBJ1-1,TRBV29-1,CSVEWDGASFGEAFF
TRBJ1-5,TRBV12-3/TRBV12-4,CASSWTGISNQPQHF
TRBJ1-4,TRBV5-1,CASSFGTGGTTNEKLFF
TRBJ2-7,TRBV21-1,CASSKDWRGRCEQYF
TRBJ1-2,TRBV4-2,CASNPQGTSYGYTF
TRBJ2-2,TRBV4-1,CASSHTGGLTGELFF
TRBJ2-1,TRBV7-9,CASSLEGSPPYNEQFF